Listed below are T cell receptor beta chains from one sample, sequenced in a study of T cells in Graves' hyperthyroidism and ophthalmopathy. TCRdb re-derived calls from the multiplex PCR reads in MiXCR, one entry per CDR3 protein. The data contain about 590,000 distinct CDR3 sequences, around 14% of them singletons. Sequenced: blood. Receptors originate from a woman aged 30 to 39 with Graves' hyperthyroidism. CDR3s leave out the opening cysteine and the closing phenylalanine or tryptophan. The D gene is left open where the match is weak. Where a row states a size, it is once, few, many or the class of an expanded clone; other rows omit it.

j_call: TRBJ2-7
v_call: TRBV6-1
clone_size: few
d_call: .
cdr3_aa: ASSPSFDRKIYEQY

j_call: TRBJ2-1
v_call: TRBV27
clone_size: many
d_call: TRBD2
cdr3_aa: ASSPLTSGRLGGF

j_call: TRBJ2-7
v_call: TRBV27
clone_size: few
d_call: TRBD1
cdr3_aa: ASSLFGRGYNEQY

j_call: TRBJ2-3
v_call: TRBV20-1
clone_size: .
d_call: .
cdr3_aa: SATYPGATTDTQY

j_call: TRBJ2-4
v_call: TRBV30
clone_size: few
d_call: .
cdr3_aa: AWSPDKGIQY

j_call: TRBJ2-5
v_call: TRBV30
clone_size: many
d_call: TRBD1
cdr3_aa: AWSDPSLAWDRGGETQY

j_call: TRBJ2-7
v_call: TRBV20-1
clone_size: .
d_call: .
cdr3_aa: GAGRQGYEQY

j_call: TRBJ2-7
v_call: TRBV29-1
clone_size: .
d_call: TRBD1
cdr3_aa: SVEAGQGRHEQY

j_call: TRBJ1-5
v_call: TRBV5-1
clone_size: few
d_call: .
cdr3_aa: ASSATGSDQPQH

j_call: .
v_call: TRBV5-1
clone_size: .
d_call: .
cdr3_aa: ASTEPGVVNTGAF

j_call: TRBJ1-2
v_call: TRBV5-8
clone_size: many
d_call: TRBD1
cdr3_aa: ASRGQGQGNGYT

j_call: TRBJ2-3
v_call: TRBV19
clone_size: .
d_call: .
cdr3_aa: ASSEKRTTDTQY

j_call: TRBJ2-3
v_call: TRBV6-1
clone_size: few
d_call: TRBD2
cdr3_aa: ASSDQAGGADTQY

j_call: TRBJ2-3
v_call: TRBV10-3
clone_size: .
d_call: TRBD2
cdr3_aa: ASNGSPAGGPRDTQY

j_call: TRBJ2-1
v_call: TRBV12-5
clone_size: many
d_call: .
cdr3_aa: ASGYLYNEQF

j_call: TRBJ2-3
v_call: TRBV9
clone_size: .
d_call: TRBD2
cdr3_aa: ASSLGLAGGSTDTQY

j_call: TRBJ2-7
v_call: TRBV10-3
clone_size: once
d_call: .
cdr3_aa: AISAGTQSYEQY

j_call: TRBJ2-3
v_call: TRBV19
clone_size: few
d_call: TRBD2
cdr3_aa: ASTYHGLAGVADTQY

j_call: TRBJ2-5
v_call: TRBV28
clone_size: many
d_call: TRBD1
cdr3_aa: ASSPHFQTGAGETQY

j_call: TRBJ2-1
v_call: TRBV27
clone_size: .
d_call: TRBD1
cdr3_aa: ASGFPTLGQGALRRQF

j_call: TRBJ1-1
v_call: TRBV14
clone_size: many
d_call: .
cdr3_aa: ASSLKGMGLGTEAF

j_call: TRBJ1-3
v_call: TRBV24-1
clone_size: few
d_call: .
cdr3_aa: ATSGPGLSVGDAGNTIY

j_call: TRBJ2-7
v_call: TRBV5-1
clone_size: few
d_call: TRBD1
cdr3_aa: ASAPGQGYEQY

j_call: TRBJ2-5
v_call: TRBV6-2/TRBV6-3
clone_size: .
d_call: .
cdr3_aa: ASSLLGGPGETQY

j_call: TRBJ1-3
v_call: TRBV3-1
clone_size: .
d_call: .
cdr3_aa: ASSQETAYSGNTIY

j_call: TRBJ2-1
v_call: TRBV27
clone_size: many
d_call: TRBD2
cdr3_aa: ASSLLGRALEQF

j_call: TRBJ2-7
v_call: TRBV5-1
clone_size: .
d_call: TRBD1
cdr3_aa: ASRLGTGTVTYEQY

j_call: TRBJ1-1
v_call: TRBV28
clone_size: many
d_call: .
cdr3_aa: ASSPFTGWRTEAF

j_call: TRBJ1-1
v_call: TRBV3-2
clone_size: .
d_call: .
cdr3_aa: ASSPSFDSEAF

j_call: TRBJ1-5
v_call: TRBV20-1
clone_size: many
d_call: .
cdr3_aa: SASPDPEYQPQH

j_call: TRBJ2-3
v_call: TRBV12-3/TRBV12-4
clone_size: many
d_call: TRBD1
cdr3_aa: ASSRDRVLTDTQY

j_call: TRBJ2-7
v_call: TRBV28
clone_size: many
d_call: TRBD1
cdr3_aa: ASAPGDRGAHEQY

j_call: TRBJ2-1
v_call: TRBV27
clone_size: few
d_call: .
cdr3_aa: ASSTSIAAFNEQF

j_call: TRBJ2-5
v_call: TRBV20-1
clone_size: many
d_call: TRBD2
cdr3_aa: SAFAAGAGETQY

j_call: TRBJ2-2
v_call: TRBV5-1
clone_size: many
d_call: TRBD2
cdr3_aa: ASSLSGSYAGELF

j_call: TRBJ2-7
v_call: TRBV6-1
clone_size: many
d_call: .
cdr3_aa: ASSEEPTLPYEQY

j_call: TRBJ2-5
v_call: TRBV7-9
clone_size: many
d_call: .
cdr3_aa: ASSLATLRESQY

j_call: TRBJ2-1
v_call: TRBV30
clone_size: .
d_call: TRBD2
cdr3_aa: AWSGGLENEQF

j_call: TRBJ2-7
v_call: TRBV29-1
clone_size: few
d_call: TRBD1
cdr3_aa: SVEQGKHEQY

j_call: TRBJ1-1
v_call: TRBV29-1
clone_size: few
d_call: TRBD1
cdr3_aa: SGRQGLNTEAF

j_call: TRBJ2-2
v_call: TRBV5-1
clone_size: .
d_call: TRBD2
cdr3_aa: ASSLDGLAGVPGELF

j_call: TRBJ2-3
v_call: TRBV10-3
clone_size: .
d_call: TRBD2
cdr3_aa: AIMGGSTSDTQY

j_call: TRBJ1-4
v_call: TRBV5-5
clone_size: many
d_call: TRBD1
cdr3_aa: ASSSQGEANEKLF

j_call: TRBJ2-2
v_call: TRBV5-1
clone_size: .
d_call: .
cdr3_aa: PSSGPTTNTGELF

j_call: TRBJ1-1
v_call: TRBV28
clone_size: .
d_call: TRBD1
cdr3_aa: ASSSRDRAYTEAF